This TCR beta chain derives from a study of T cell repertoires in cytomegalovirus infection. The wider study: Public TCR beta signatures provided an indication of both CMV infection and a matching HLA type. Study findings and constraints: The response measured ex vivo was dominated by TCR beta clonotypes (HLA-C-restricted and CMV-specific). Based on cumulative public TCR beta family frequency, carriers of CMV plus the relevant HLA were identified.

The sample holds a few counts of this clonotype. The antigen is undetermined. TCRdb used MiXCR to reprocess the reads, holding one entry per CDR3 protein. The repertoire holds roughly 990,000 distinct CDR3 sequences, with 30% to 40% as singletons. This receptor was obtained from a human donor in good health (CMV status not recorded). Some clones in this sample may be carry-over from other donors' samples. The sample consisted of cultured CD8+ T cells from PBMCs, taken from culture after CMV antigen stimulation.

Written as DNA, the CDR3 is TGTGCCAGCAGCTTAGAGGGTACTAGCGGTTACAATGAGCAGTTCTTC. This gives the protein CASSLEGTSGYNEQFF. This chain connects TRBV7-8 to TRBJ2-1; 8 nucleotides align to TRBD2. Germline V lookup: CDR1 SGHVS, CDR2 FQNEAQ. V lost 1 base and J lost 4; bases outside the gene matches: 6. The CDR3 contains 16 residues.